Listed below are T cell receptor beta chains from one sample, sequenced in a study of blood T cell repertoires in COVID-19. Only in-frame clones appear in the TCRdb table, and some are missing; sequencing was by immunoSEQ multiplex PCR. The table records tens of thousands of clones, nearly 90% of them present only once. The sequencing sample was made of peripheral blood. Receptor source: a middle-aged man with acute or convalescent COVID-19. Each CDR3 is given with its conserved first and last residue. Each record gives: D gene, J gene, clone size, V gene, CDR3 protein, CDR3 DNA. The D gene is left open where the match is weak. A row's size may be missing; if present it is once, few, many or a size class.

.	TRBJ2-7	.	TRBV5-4	CATSTPGEYYEQYF	TGTGCCACGTCTACCCCGGGAGAATACTACGAGCAGTACTTC
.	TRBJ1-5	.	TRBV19	CASSLSGDNQPQHF	TGTGCCAGTAGTCTATCAGGGGACAATCAGCCCCAGCATTTT
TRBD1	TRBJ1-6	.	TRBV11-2	CASSYLGTGESPLHF	TGTGCCAGCAGCTATCTCGGGACAGGGGAATCACCCCTCCACTTT
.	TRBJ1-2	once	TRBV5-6	CASSEVKLYGYTF	TGTGCCAGCAGCGAAGTGAAGCTCTATGGCTACACCTTC
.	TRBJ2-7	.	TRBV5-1	CASSLEVGQAAYEQYF	TGCGCCAGCAGCTTGGAAGTGGGGCAGGCTGCCTACGAGCAGTACTTC
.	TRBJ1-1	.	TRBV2	CASSLQGNTEAFF	TGTGCCAGCAGTCTACAGGGGAACACTGAAGCTTTCTTT
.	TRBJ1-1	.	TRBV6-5	CASSYSNTGYTEAFF	TGTGCCAGCAGTTACTCTAACACGGGGTACACTGAAGCTTTCTTT
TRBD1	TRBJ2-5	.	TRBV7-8	CASSLGDRGRPGTQYF	TGTGCCAGCAGCTTAGGGGACAGGGGGCGCCCCGGGACCCAGTACTTC
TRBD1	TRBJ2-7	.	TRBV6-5	CATTGGSYEQYF	TGTGCCACCACAGGGGGCTCCTACGAGCAGTACTTC
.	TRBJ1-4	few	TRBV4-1	CASSHYLTGLEKLFF	TGCGCCAGCAGCCATTACCTGACAGGCCTTGAAAAACTGTTTTTT
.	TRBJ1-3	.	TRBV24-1	CATSRRGYGNTIYF	TGTGCCACCTCCCGCAGGGGTTACGGAAACACCATATATTTT
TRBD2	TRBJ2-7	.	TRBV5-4	CASSLIGRLHEQYF	TGTGCCAGCAGCTTGATCGGGAGGCTCCACGAGCAGTACTTC
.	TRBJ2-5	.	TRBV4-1	CASSQGLVGETQYF	TGCGCCAGCAGCCAAGGACTAGTCGGAGAGACCCAGTACTTC
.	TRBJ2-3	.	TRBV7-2	CASSLAPPGYTQYF	TGTGCCAGCAGCTTAGCACCGCCGGGATATACGCAGTATTTT
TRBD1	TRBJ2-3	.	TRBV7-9	CASSFGTGGTDTQYF	TGTGCCAGCAGCTTCGGGACAGGGGGGACAGATACGCAGTATTTT
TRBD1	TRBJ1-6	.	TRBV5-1	CASSLGPRGQGNSPLHF	TGCGCCAGCAGCTTGGGACCGAGGGGACAGGGGAATTCACCCCTCCACTTT
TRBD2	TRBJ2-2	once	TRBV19	CASRGGVTGELFF	TGTGCCAGTAGGGGAGGGGTTACCGGGGAGCTGTTTTTT
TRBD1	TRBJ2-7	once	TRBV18	CASSPSGGPASYEQYF	TGTGCCAGCTCACCCTCAGGGGGCCCTGCCTCCTACGAGCAGTACTTC
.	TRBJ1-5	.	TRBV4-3	CASSQGVNQPQHF	TGCGCCAGCAGCCAAGGCGTCAATCAGCCCCAGCATTTT
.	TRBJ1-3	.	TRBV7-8	CASSDRRWQVMRGNTIYF	TGTGCCAGCAGTGATAGGCGGTGGCAAGTCATGCGTGGAAACACCATATATTTT
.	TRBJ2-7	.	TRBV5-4	CASSPGDESYEQYF	TGTGCCAGCAGCCCCGGTGATGAATCCTACGAGCAGTACTTC
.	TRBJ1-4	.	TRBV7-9	CASSASRVGAEKLFF	TGTGCCAGCAGCGCGTCCCGGGTGGGGGCTGAAAAACTGTTTTTT
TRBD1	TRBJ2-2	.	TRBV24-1	CATSDPGQGDTGELFF	TGTGCCACCAGTGATCCGGGACAGGGGGACACCGGGGAGCTGTTTTTT
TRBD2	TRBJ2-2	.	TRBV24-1	CATSDGLAVSNTGELFF	TGTGCCACCAGTGATGGACTAGCGGTTTCGAACACCGGGGAGCTGTTTTTT
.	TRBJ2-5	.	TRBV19	CASSIPGEGRETQYF	TGTGCCAGTAGTATACCGGGGGAAGGAAGGGAGACCCAGTACTTC
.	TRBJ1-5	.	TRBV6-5	CASSPGFWSNQPQHF	TGTGCCAGCAGTCCAGGGTTTTGGAGCAATCAGCCCCAGCATTTT
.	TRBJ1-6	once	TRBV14	CASSQVRAKSPLHF	TGTGCCAGCAGCCAAGTCAGGGCAAAGTCACCCCTCCACTTT
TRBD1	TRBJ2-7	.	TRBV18	CASSPNTDRPPYF	TGTGCCAGCTCACCGAATACGGACAGGCCGCCGTACTTC
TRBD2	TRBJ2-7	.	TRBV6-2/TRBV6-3	CASSSSVAGGRYF	TGTGCCAGCAGTTCCTCGGTAGCGGGAGGGCGGTACTTC
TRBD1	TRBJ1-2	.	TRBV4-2	CASSHIASGQVSSFLYGYTF	TGTGCCAGCAGCCACATAGCGTCCGGACAGGTGTCCTCTTTTCTTTATGGCTACACCTTC
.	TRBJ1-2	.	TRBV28	CASSLQGWEIGYTF	TGTGCCAGCAGTCTACAGGGTTGGGAGATAGGCTACACCTTC
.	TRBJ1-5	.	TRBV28	CASTSAGGVNQPQHF	TGTGCCAGCACTTCGGCGGGCGGAGTCAATCAGCCCCAGCATTTT
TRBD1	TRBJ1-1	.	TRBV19	CASSIGTGGQTEAFF	TGTGCCAGTAGTATAGGGACAGGGGGTCAGACTGAAGCTTTCTTT
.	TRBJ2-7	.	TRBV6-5	CASSYRGGDRYEQYF	TGTGCCAGCAGTTACCGAGGGGGGGATAGGTACGAGCAGTACTTC
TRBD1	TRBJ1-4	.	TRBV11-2	CASSLLQGGSNEKLFF	TGTGCCAGCAGCTTACTACAGGGGGGGTCAAATGAAAAACTGTTTTTT
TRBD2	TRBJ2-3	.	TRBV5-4	CASSKISGGTDTQYF	TGTGCCAGCAGCAAGATTAGCGGGGGGACAGATACGCAGTATTTT
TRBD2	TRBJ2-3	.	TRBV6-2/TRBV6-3	CASSYGGLAGVADTQYF	TGTGCCAGCAGTTACGGGGGACTAGCGGGAGTCGCAGATACGCAGTATTTT
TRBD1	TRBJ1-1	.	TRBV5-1	CASSSRPTGGSGTEAFF	TGCGCCAGCAGCTCGCGACCTACAGGGGGCTCGGGCACTGAAGCTTTCTTT
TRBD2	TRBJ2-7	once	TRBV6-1	CASSEARFSGRAYEQYF	TGTGCCAGCAGTGAAGCGCGGTTTAGCGGGAGGGCCTACGAGCAGTACTTC
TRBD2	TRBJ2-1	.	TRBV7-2	CASSSSGRALDEQFF	TGTGCCAGCAGCTCCAGCGGGAGGGCCCTGGATGAGCAGTTCTTC
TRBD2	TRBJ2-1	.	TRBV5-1	CASHPGAGTNYNEQFF	TGCGCCAGCCACCCGGGTGCGGGGACTAACTACAATGAGCAGTTCTTC
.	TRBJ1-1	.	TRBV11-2	CASGRGTEAFF	TGTGCCAGCGGGAGGGGCACTGAAGCTTTCTTT
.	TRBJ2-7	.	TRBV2	CARGRFDEQYF	TGTGCCAGGGGGCGGTTCGACGAGCAGTACTTC
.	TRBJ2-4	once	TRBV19	CASRERFAKNIQYF	TGTGCCAGCCGGGAGAGATTCGCCAAAAACATTCAGTACTTC
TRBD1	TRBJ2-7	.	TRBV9	CASSPTGESYEQYF	TGTGCCAGCAGCCCGACAGGGGAAAGCTACGAGCAGTACTTC
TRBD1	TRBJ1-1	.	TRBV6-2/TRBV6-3	CASSTQGAGNTEAFF	TGTGCCAGCAGTACTCAGGGGGCGGGGAACACTGAAGCTTTCTTT
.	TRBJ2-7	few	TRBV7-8	CASSPSSYEQYF	TGTGCCAGCAGCCCTAGCTCCTACGAGCAGTACTTC
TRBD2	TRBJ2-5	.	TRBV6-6	CASRIPSGSSETQYF	TGTGCCAGCAGGATACCTAGCGGGAGCTCCGAGACCCAGTACTTC